The 20 T cell receptor beta chains below all came from one sample that was sequenced in a study of vaccination effects on CD4 cells after COVID-19. Within the ViraFEST assay, antigen-specific CD4+ T cells underwent expansion with viral peptide pools prior to sequencing. Isolating CD4+ T cells followed around nine days of culture. All study participants received two doses of BNT162b2 or mRNA-1273 vaccine. Their cognate antigens are unknown. Clones were sequenced by immunoSEQ multiplex PCR, and TCRdb holds only the in-frame ones, with some missing. This sample carries over 80,000 clones, roughly 80% of them seen once, and the ten largest clones take under 1.2%. Sequences were derived from CD4+ T cells from PBMCs cultured with HCoV-OC43 spike peptides, sampled after COVID-19 vaccination. Subset reported: HCoV-OC43 spike overlapping peptide pool stimulation. The receptors come from a human donor who received a COVID-19 vaccine.

The V gene is TRBV5-1, the J gene TRBJ1-1; 8 bases map to TRBD1. V trimming: 4 bases; J trimming: 1 base; junction bases outside the gene matches: 6. Germline V gives CDR1 SGHRS, CDR2 YFSETQ. The CDR3 totals 15 residues. The CDR3, as DNA: TGCGCCAGCAGCCCGCGGACAGGGAAGAACACTGAAGCTTTCTTT. Translated: CASSPRTGKNTEAFF.

In DNA, the CDR3 is TGTGCCAGCAGTCCCGGCCTTAACTATGGCTACACCTTC. Translated, it gives CASSPGLNYGYTF. The chain is built from TRBV2 and TRBJ1-2; D not certain. From germline, CDR1 is SNHLY and CDR2 FYNNEI. The germline V and J ends were trimmed by 5 bases and 1 base, with 8 bases remaining between them. The CDR3 totals 13 residues.

The CDR3 DNA follows: TGTGCCAGTAGCGCAGGGGAACATCAGCCCCAGCATTTT. As protein: CASSAGEHQPQHF. J is TRBJ1-5 and V is TRBV19; weak D call: TRBD1 (6 bases). This CDR3 has 13 residues. CDR1 LNHDA and CDR2 SQIVND come from the germline V gene (reference sequence). V gave up 6 bases and J gave up 5 bases, with 11 bases separating them.

This chain links TRBV18 with TRBJ1-5, with D tentatively TRBD1 (6 bases). CDR3 length equals 14 residues. CDR1 and CDR2 (germline): KGHSH, LQKENI. The ends were cut back, 2 bases at V and 7 bases at J, with 12 bases in the middle. CDR3 in DNA: TGTGCCAGCTCACCAGCTGGGGGCGGGCAGCCCCAGCATTTT. Its translation: CASSPAGGGQPQHF. Based on the CDR3 plus reference TRBV18 and TRBJ1-5, the full variable domain is NAGVMQNPRHLVRRRGQEARLRCSPMKGHSHVYWYRQLPEEGLKFMVYLQKENIIDESGMPKERFSAEFPKEGPSILRIQQVVRGDSAAYFCASSPAGGGQPQHFGDGTRLSIL.

This clone was detected once. DNA for the CDR3: TGTGCCATCAGTGAGTCGGCACCGAGCTCCTACAATGAGCAGTTCTTC. This sequence encodes CAISESAPSSYNEQFF. The V and J genes are TRBV10-3 and TRBJ2-1; D not certain. This CDR3 comprises 16 residues. V gave up 0 bases and J gave up 0 bases, with 9 bases separating them. Looked up from germline, CDR1 is ENHRY and CDR2 is SYGVKD.

The CDR3 here is CASSPQGTQQETQYF. The CDR3 DNA follows: TGTGCCAGCTCACCTCAAGGGACACAGCAAGAGACCCAGTACTTC. This sequence joins TRBV18 and TRBJ2-5; D perhaps matches TRBD1 (6 bases). V was clipped by 3 bases and J by 2 bases, with 13 bases between them. The CDR3 covers 15 residues. CDR1 and CDR2 (germline): KGHSH, LQKENI.

This chain's CDR3 is CASSYEEETQYF. CDR3 nucleotide sequence: TGTGCCAGCAGTTACGAAGAAGAGACCCAGTACTTC. The chain has TRBV6-2 or TRBV6-3 and TRBJ2-5, with D unclear. Germline lookup yields CDR1 MNHEY and CDR2 SVGEGT. The V end was cut by 2 bases, the J end by 3 bases, with 4 bases between. The CDR3 extends over 12 amino acids.

The chain joins TRBV3-1 (or the pseudogene TRBV3-2) to TRBJ1-6; D might be TRBD1 (5 bases). Germline values: CDR1 LGHDT, CDR2 YNNKEL (reference sequence). V shed 5 bases and J shed 5 bases, with 10 bases lying between them. This CDR3 spans 14 amino acids. CDR3 DNA sequence: TGTGCCAGCAGCAGGGGAAAAGATAATTCACCCCTCCACTTT. Protein product: CASSRGKDNSPLHF.

J is TRBJ1-2 and V is TRBV19, with TRBD1 matching over 7 bases. The CDR3 is made up of 13 amino acids. The V and J ends lost 3 bases and 6 bases, in that order; junction bases with no gene match: 4. Germline-derived CDR1 and CDR2 are LNHDA and SQIVND (reference sequence). This CDR3 reads CASSIRDSHGYTF. As DNA, the CDR3 is TGTGCCAGTAGTATCCGGGACAGCCATGGCTACACCTTC.

The gene calls are TRBV7-9 and TRBJ1-5, with a weak D call TRBD1 (5 bases). This CDR3 has 13 residues. Germline V CDR1 and CDR2: SEHNR, FQNEAQ (reference sequence). V lost 6 bases, J lost 4 bases, and 10 bases lay in between. DNA for the CDR3: TGTGCCAGCAGTGACGGGGGGAATCAGCCCCAGCATTTT. Translating gives CASSDGGNQPQHF.

This clone came up once. This chain connects TRBV7-6 to TRBJ2-5, with TRBD2 matching over 8 bases. The junction had 16 bases not matched to a gene; V was cut back by 1 base and J by 3 bases. This CDR3 has 19 amino acids. Per germline, CDR1 SGHVS and CDR2 FNYEAQ. CDR3 bases: TGTGCCAGCAGCTTAGTGGTCGGGGGGGCGCCATCAATCGAAGAGACCCAGTACTTC. This gives the protein CASSLVVGGAPSIEETQYF.

The rearrangement uses TRBV5-1 and TRBJ2-1; 8 bases match TRBD2. The CDR3 is 15 residues long. Trimming cost V 2 bases and J 2 bases; bases outside gene matches: 3. Germline V gives CDR1 SGHRS, CDR2 YFSETQ. The CDR3 DNA follows: TGCGCCAGCAGCTTATCGGGACTAGCCTACAATGAGCAGTTCTTC. This translates into CASSLSGLAYNEQFF. The whole variable domain, remainder taken from reference TRBV5-1 and TRBJ2-1, is KAGVTQTPRYLIKTRGQQVTLSCSPISGHRSVSWYQQTPGQGLQFLFEYFSETQRNKGNFPGRFSGRQFSNSRSEMNVSTLELGDSALYLCASSLSGLAYNEQFFGPGTRLTVL.

The rearrangement uses TRBV12-3 or TRBV12-4 and TRBJ1-1; D is ambiguous. The CDR3 length is 12 residues. The V end lost 10 bases, the J end lost 0 bases, and 9 bases lay between the germline ends. This CDR3 reads CATASVNTEAFF. The CDR3 DNA is TGTGCCACCGCCTCGGTGAACACTGAAGCTTTCTTT.

The chain couples TRBV30 to TRBJ1-2; TRBD1 matches 9 bases. Per the germline V gene, CDR1 is GTSNPN and CDR2 is SVGIG (reference sequence). The CDR3 consists of 11 residues. The trim removed 5 bases at V and 8 bases at J, leaving 3 bases unmatched. CDR3 DNA sequence: TGTGCCTGGGGACAGGGGTACGGCTACACCTTC. It is translated as CAWGQGYGYTF.

The chain carries TRBV5-8 and TRBJ1-1; perhaps TRBD1 as D (5 bases). The CDR3 is made up of 14 amino acids. In germline, CDR1 is SGHTS, CDR2 YDEGEE. V was shortened by 2 bases and J by 6 bases, with 14 bases between the two germline ends. The CDR3 sequence is CASSFMVGVPEAFF. The CDR3 DNA reads as TGTGCCAGCAGCTTCATGGTGGGGGTACCTGAAGCTTTCTTT.

The DNA for the CDR3 is TGTGCTAGTGGTTTGGGCAGTCCAAGGGAGACCCAGTACTTC. Protein: CASGLGSPRETQYF. The rearrangement uses TRBV12-5 and TRBJ2-5; D unclear. V was clipped by 1 base and J by 5 bases, with 11 bases between them. The V gene's germline CDR1 is LGHNT and CDR2 FRNRAP. This CDR3 has 14 amino acids.

The genes are TRBV4-1 and TRBJ1-2; tentative D call: TRBD1 (5 bases). Trimming removed 4 bases at V and 1 base at J, with 13 bases between. CDR1 is MGHRA, CDR2 YSYEKL, per germline. This CDR3 has 15 residues. CDR3 DNA: TGCGCCAGCAGCCCCGAACGACAGATTAACTATGGCTACACCTTC. The encoded protein is CASSPERQINYGYTF.

The chain links TRBV5-1 to TRBJ1-2, with TRBD1 as a possible D gene (6 bases). With 6 bases removed from V and 2 bases from J, the gap between germline ends came to 20 bases. The length of the CDR3 is 16 residues. Germline-derived CDR1 and CDR2 are SGHRS and YFSETQ. Here the CDR3 DNA reads TGCGCCAGCACCCAAACGCCGGGGGGGCCCAACTATGGCTACACCTTC. This encodes CASTQTPGGPNYGYTF.

The V gene is TRBV12-3 or TRBV12-4, the J gene TRBJ2-5, with 10 nucleotides matching TRBD1. J lost 4 bases, V lost 4 bases, and 0 bases had no gene match. The CDR3 has 13 residues. The CDR3 bases are TGTGCCAGCAGTTGGGACAGGGGAGAGACCCAGTACTTC. Protein product: CASSWDRGETQYF.

The chain combines TRBV4-3 with TRBJ1-1; D possibly corresponds to TRBD1 (5 bases). The V end lost 0 bases, the J end lost 6 bases, and 8 bases lay between the germline ends. Germline-derived CDR1 and CDR2 are LGHNA and YSLEER. This CDR3 is 13 amino acids long. The CDR3 here is CASSQEWGAEAFF. The CDR3 nucleotides are TGCGCCAGCAGCCAAGAATGGGGGGCTGAAGCTTTCTTT.